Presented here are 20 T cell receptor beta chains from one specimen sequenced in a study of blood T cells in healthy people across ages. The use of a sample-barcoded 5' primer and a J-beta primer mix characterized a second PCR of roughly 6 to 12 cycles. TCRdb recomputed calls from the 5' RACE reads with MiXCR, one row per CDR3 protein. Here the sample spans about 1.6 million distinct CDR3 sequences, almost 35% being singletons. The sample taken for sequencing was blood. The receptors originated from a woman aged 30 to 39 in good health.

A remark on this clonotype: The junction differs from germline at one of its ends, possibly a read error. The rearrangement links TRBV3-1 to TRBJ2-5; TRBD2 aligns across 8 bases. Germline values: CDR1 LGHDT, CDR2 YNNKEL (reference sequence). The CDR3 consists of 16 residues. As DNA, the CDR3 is TGTACCAGCAGCCTAAAGTATACGGGAGGGCCGGAGACCCAGTACTTC. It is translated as CTSSLKYTGGPETQYF.

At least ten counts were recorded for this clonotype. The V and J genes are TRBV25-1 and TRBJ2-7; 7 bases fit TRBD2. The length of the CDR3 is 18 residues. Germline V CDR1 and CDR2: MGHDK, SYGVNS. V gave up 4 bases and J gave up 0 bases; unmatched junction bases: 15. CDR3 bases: TGTGCCAGCAGTGGAGTCAGTGACCTAGCGGCGCGCTCCTACGAGCAGTACTTC. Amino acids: CASSGVSDLAARSYEQYF.

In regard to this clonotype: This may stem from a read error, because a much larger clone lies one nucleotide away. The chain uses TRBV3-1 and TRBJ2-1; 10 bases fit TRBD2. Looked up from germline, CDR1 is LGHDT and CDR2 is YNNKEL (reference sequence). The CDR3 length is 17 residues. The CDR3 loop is CASSQTSGRGSYDEQFF. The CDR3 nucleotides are TGTGCCAGCAGCCAAACCAGCGGGAGGGGATCCTACGATGAGCAGTTCTTC.

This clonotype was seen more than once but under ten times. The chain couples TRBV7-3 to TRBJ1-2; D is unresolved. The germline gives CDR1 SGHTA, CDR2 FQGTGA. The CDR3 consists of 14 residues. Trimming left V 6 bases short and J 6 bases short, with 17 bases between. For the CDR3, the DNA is TGTGCCAGCAGTTACGCCGGCCCGAGGGATGGCTACACCTTC. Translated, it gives CASSYAGPRDGYTF.

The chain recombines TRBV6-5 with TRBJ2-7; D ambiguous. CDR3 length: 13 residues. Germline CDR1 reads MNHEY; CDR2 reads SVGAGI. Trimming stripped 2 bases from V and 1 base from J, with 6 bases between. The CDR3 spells CASSYGNSYEQYF. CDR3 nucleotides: TGTGCCAGCAGTTACGGGAATTCCTACGAGCAGTACTTC.

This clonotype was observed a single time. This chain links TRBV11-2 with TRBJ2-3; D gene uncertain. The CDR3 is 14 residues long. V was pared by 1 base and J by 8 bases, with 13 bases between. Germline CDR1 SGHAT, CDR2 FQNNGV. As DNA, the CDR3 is TGTGCCAGCAGCTTAGCGCAAGCACCGGGTACGCAGTATTTT. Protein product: CASSLAQAPGTQYF.

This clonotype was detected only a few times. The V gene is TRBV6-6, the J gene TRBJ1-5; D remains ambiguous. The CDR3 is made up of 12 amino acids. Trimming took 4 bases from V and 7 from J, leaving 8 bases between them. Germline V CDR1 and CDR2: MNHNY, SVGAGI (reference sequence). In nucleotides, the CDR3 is TGTGCCAGCAGTTTCCTATTACAGCCCCAGCATTTT. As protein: CASSFLLQPQHF.

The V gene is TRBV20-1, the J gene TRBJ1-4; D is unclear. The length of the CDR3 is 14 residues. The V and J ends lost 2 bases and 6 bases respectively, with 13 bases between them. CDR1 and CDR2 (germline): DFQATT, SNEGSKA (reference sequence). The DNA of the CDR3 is TGCAGTGCTAGACCACGATGGCAGGATGAAAAACTGTTTTTT. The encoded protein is CSARPRWQDEKLFF.

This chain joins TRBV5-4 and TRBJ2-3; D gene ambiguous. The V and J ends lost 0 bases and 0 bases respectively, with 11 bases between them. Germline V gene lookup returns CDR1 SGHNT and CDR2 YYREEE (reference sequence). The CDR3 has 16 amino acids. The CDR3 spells CASSLAGAASTDTQYF. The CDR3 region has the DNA TGTGCCAGCAGCTTGGCCGGTGCAGCTAGCACAGATACGCAGTATTTT.

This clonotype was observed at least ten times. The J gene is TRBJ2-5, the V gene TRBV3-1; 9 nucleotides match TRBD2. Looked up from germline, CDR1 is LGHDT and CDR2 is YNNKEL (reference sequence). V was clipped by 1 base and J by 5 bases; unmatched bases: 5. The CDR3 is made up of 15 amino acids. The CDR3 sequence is CASSQAVAGVETQYF. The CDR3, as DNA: TGTGCCAGCAGCCAAGCGGTAGCGGGAGTGGAGACCCAGTACTTC.

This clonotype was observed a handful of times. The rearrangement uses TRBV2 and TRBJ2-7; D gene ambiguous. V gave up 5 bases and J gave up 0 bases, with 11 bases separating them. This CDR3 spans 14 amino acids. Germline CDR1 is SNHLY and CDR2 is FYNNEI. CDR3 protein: CASSRERNSYEQYF. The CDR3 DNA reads TGTGCCAGCAGTCGAGAGCGTAACTCCTACGAGCAGTACTTC.

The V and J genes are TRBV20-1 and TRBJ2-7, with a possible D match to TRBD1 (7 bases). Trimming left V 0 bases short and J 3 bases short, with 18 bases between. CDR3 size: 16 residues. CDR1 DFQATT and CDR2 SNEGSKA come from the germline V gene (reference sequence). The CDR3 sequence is CSAREGAGQIIYEQYF. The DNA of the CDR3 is TGCAGTGCTAGAGAGGGGGCGGGACAGATTATCTACGAGCAGTACTTC.

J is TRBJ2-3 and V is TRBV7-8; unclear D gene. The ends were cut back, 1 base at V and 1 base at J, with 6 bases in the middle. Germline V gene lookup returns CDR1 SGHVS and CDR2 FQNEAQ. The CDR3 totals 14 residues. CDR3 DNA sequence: TGTGCCAGCAGCTTAGAGTATGGCACAGATACGCAGTATTTT. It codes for CASSLEYGTDTQYF.

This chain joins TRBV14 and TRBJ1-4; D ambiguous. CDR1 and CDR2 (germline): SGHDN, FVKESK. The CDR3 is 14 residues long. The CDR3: CAAYLTASDEKLFF. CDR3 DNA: TGTGCGGCATACCTTACCGCAAGCGATGAAAAACTGTTTTTT. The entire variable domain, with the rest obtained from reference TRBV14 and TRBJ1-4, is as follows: EAGVTQFPSHSVIEKGQTVTLRCDPISGHDNLYWYRRVMGKEIKFLLHFVKESKQDESGMPNNRFLAERTGGTYSTLKVQPAELEDSGVYFCAAYLTASDEKLFFGSGTQLSVL.

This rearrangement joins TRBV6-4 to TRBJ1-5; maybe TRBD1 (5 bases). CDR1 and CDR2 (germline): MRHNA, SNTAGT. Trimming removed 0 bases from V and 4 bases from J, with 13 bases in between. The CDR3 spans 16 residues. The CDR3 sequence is CASSDSRGCGNQPQHF. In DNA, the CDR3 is TGTGCCAGCAGTGACTCTAGGGGATGTGGGAATCAGCCCCAGCATTTT.

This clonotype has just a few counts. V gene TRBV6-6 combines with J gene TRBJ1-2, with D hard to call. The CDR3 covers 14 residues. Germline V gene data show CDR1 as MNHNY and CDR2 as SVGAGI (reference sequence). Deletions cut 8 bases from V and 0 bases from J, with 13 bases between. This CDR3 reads CASRREGTNYGYTF. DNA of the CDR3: TGTGCCAGCCGGAGGGAGGGTACTAACTATGGCTACACCTTC.

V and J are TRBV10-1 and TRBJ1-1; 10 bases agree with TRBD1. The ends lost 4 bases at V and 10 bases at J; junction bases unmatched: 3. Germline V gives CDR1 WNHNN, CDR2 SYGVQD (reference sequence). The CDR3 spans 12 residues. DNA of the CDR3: TGCGCCAGCAGTGCCGGACAGGGGGTAGCTTTCTTT. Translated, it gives CASSAGQGVAFF.

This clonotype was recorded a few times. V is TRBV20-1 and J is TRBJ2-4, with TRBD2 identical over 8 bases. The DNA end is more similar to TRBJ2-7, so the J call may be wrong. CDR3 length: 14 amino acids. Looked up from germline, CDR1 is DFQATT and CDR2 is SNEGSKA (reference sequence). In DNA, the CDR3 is TGCAGTGCGACGGGGGGGGCCCTCCCCTACGAGCAGTACTTC. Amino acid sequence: CSATGGALPYEQYF.

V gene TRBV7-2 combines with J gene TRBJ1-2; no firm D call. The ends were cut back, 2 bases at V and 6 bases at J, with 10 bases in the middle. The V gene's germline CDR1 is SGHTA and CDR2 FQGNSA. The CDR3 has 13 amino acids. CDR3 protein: CASSLNPGDGYTF. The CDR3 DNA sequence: TGTGCCAGCAGCTTAAACCCAGGTGATGGCTACACCTTC.

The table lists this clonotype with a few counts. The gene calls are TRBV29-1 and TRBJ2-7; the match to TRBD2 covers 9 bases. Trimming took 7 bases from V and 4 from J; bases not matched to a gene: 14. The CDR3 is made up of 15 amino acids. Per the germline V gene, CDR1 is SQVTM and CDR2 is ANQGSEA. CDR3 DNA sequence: TGCAGCGCCCTGGGAGGTCTAGCGGGACGGTACGAGCAGTACTTC. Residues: CSALGGLAGRYEQYF.